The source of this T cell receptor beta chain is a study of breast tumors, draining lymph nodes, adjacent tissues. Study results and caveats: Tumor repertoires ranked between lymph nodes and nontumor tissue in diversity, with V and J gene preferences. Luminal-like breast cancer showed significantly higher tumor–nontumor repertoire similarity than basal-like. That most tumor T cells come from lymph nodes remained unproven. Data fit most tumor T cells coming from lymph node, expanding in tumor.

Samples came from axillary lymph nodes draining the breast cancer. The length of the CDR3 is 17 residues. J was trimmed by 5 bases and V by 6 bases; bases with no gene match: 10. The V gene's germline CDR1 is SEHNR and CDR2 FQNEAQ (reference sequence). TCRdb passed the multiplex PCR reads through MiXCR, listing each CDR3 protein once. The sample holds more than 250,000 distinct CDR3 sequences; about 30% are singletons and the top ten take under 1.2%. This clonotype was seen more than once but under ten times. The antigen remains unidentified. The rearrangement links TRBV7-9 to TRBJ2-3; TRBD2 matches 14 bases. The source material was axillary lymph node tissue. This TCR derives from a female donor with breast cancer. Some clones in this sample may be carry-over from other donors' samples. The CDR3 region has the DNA TGTGCCAGCAGTCCACGACTAGCGGGAGGGTACGGAGATACGCAGTATTTT. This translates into CASSPRLAGGYGDTQYF.